This TCR beta chain was sequenced in a study of blood T cell repertoires in COVID-19. The wider study: Acute and convalescent COVID-19 specimens originated in the United States, Italy and Spain. Sources were T cells, B-cell-depleted T cells, or PBMCs; the material itself was cDNA or gDNA.

How the authors handled the data: Estimation of nucleated cell counts was performed using reference gene primer amplification. The protocol was immunoSEQ multiplex PCR, while the TCRdb copy is restricted to in-frame clones and leaves out a portion. D and trimming come from the DNA, and the V and J calls and clone size come from that table. The sample holds roughly 61,000 clones, more than 75% seen once. The sequencing input was peripheral blood. The sequence was collected from a man in his forties or fifties with active COVID-19.

CDR3 nucleotide sequence: TGTGCCAGCAGCCAAGAAGGGACTAGCGGGATACAGTACTTC. Its protein product is CASSQEGTSGIQYF. V usage is TRBV3-1 (or the pseudogene TRBV3-2) and J usage is TRBJ2-7; 13 nucleotides align to TRBD2. V trimming: 0 bases; J trimming: 10 bases; junction bases outside the gene matches: 3. CDR1 and CDR2 from the germline V gene are LGHDT and YNNKEL (reference sequence). The CDR3 is 14 amino acids.